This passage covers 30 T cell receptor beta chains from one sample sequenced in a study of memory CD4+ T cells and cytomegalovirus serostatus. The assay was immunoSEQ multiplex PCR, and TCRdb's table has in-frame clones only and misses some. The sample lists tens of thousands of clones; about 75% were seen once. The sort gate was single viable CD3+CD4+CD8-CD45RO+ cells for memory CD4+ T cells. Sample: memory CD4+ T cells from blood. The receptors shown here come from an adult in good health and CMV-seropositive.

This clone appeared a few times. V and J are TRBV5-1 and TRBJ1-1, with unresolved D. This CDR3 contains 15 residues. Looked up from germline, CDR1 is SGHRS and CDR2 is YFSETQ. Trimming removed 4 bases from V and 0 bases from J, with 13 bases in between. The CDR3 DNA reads TGCGCCAGCAGCAACGACGGCCTCATGAACACTGAAGCTTTCTTT. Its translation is CASSNDGLMNTEAFF. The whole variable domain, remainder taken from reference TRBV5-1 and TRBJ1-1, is KAGVTQTPRYLIKTRGQQVTLSCSPISGHRSVSWYQQTPGQGLQFLFEYFSETQRNKGNFPGRFSGRQFSNSRSEMNVSTLELGDSALYLCASSNDGLMNTEAFFGQGTRLTVV.

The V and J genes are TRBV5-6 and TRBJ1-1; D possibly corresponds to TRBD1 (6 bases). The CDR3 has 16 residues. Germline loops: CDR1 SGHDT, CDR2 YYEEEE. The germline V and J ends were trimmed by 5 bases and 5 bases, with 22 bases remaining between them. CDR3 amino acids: CASRLSSGAGVTEAFF. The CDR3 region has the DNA TGTGCCAGCAGACTCAGTTCAGGGGCGGGAGTGACTGAAGCTTTCTTT.

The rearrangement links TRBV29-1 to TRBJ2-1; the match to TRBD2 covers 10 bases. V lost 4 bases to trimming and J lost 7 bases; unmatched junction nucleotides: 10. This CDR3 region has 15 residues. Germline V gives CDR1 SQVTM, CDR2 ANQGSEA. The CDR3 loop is CSVVSPSGRRNEQFF. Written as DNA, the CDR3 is TGCAGCGTTGTTTCCCCTAGCGGGAGAAGGAATGAGCAGTTCTTC.

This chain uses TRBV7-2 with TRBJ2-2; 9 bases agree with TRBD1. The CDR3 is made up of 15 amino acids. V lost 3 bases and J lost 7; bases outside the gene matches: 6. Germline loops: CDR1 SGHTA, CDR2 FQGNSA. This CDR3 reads CASSFTGQGHGELFF. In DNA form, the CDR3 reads TGTGCCAGCAGCTTCACGGGACAGGGTCACGGGGAGCTGTTTTTT.

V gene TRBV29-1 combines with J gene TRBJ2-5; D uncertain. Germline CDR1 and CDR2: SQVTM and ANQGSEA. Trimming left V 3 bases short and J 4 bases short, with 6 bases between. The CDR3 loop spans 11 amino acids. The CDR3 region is CSVDGRETQYF. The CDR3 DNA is TGCAGCGTTGACGGGCGAGAGACCCAGTACTTC.

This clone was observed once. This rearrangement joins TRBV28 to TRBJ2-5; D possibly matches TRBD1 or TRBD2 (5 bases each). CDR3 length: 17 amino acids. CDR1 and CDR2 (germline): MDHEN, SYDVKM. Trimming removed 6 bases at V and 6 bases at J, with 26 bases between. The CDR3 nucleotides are TGTGCCAGCAGCGCCTTCGGGACGGCTTTAAGGAGGCAGACCCAGTACTTC. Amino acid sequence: CASSAFGTALRRQTQYF.

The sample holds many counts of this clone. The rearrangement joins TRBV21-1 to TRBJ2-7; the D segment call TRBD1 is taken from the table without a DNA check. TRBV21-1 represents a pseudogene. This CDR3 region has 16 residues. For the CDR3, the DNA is TGTGCCAGCAGCAAAGGGAGGGGACAGGGGGCAAGTGAGCAGTACTTC. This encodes CASSKGRGQGASEQYF.

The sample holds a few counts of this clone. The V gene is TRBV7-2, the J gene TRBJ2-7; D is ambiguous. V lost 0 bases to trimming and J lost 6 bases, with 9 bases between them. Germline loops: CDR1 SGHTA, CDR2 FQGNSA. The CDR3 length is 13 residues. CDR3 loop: CASSLAWSGEQYF. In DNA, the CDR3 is TGTGCCAGCAGCTTAGCCTGGTCCGGCGAGCAGTACTTC.

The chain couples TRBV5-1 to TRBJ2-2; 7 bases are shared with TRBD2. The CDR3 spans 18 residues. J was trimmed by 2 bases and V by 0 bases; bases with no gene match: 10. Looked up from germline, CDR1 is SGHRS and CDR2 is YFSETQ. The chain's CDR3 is CASSLVVAAGVNTGELFF. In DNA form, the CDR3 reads TGCGCCAGCAGCTTGGTCGTAGCGGCGGGGGTCAACACCGGGGAGCTGTTTTTT.

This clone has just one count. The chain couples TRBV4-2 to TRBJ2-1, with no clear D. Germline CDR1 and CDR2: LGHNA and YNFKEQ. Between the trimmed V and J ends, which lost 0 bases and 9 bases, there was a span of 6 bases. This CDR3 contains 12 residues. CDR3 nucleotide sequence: TGTGCCAGCAGCCAAGATTCTAGTGAGCAGTTCTTC. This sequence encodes CASSQDSSEQFF.

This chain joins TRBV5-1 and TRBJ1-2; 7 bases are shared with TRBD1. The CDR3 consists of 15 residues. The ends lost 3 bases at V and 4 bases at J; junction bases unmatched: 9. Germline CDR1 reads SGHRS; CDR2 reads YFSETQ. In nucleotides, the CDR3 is TGCGCCAGCAGCTCAAACAGGGGCAGCGGCTATGGCTACACCTTC. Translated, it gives CASSSNRGSGYGYTF.

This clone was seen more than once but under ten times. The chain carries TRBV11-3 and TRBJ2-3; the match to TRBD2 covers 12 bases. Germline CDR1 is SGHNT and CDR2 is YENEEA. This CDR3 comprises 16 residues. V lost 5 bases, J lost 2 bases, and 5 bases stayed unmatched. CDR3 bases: TGTGCCAGCAGCCTCGGGACTAGCGGGCCCACAGATACGCAGTATTTT. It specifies CASSLGTSGPTDTQYF. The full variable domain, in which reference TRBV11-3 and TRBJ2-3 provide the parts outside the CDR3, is EAGVVQSPRYKIIEKKQPVAFWCNPISGHNTLYWYLQNLGQGPELLIRYENEEAVDDSQLPKDRFSAERLKGVDSTLKIQPAELGDSAVYLCASSLGTSGPTDTQYFGPGTRLTVL.

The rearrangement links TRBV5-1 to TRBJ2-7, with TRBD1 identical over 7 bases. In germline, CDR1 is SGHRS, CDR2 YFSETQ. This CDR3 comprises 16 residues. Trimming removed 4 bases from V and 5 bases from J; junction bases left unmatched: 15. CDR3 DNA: TGCGCCAGCAGCCAGGGGGTAGGGGGCGTAATCGACGAGCAGTACTTC. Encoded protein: CASSQGVGGVIDEQYF.

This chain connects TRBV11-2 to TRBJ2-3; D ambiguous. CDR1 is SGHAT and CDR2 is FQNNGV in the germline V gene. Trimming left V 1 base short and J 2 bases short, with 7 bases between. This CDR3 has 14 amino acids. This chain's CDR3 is CASSLVAFTDTQYF. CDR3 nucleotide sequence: TGTGCCAGCAGCTTAGTTGCCTTCACAGATACGCAGTATTTT.

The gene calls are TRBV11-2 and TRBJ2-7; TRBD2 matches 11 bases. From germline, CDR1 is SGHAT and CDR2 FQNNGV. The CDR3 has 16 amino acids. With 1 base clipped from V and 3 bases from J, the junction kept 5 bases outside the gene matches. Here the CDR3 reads CASSLVASGGFYEQYF. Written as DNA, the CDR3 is TGTGCCAGCAGCTTAGTGGCTAGCGGGGGGTTCTACGAGCAGTACTTC.

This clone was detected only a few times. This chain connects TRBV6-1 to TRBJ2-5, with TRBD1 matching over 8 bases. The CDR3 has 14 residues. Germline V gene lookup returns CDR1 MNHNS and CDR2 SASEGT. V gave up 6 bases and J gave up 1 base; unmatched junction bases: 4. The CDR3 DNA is TGTGCCAGCAGCAGGACAGGGATCCAAGAGACCCAGTACTTC. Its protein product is CASSRTGIQETQYF.

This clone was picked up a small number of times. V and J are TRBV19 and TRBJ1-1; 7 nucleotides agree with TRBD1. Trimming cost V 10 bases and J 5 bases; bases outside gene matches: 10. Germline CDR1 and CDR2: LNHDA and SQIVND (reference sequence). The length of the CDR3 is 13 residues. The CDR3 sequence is CATYGQAGTEAFF. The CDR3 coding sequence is TGTGCCACCTATGGACAGGCCGGGACTGAAGCTTTCTTT. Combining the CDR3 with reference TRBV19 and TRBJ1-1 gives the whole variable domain DGGITQSPKYLFRKEGQNVTLSCEQNLNHDAMYWYRQDPGQGLRLIYYSQIVNDFQKGDIAEGYSVSREKKESFPLTVTSAQKNPTAFYLCATYGQAGTEAFFGQGTRLTVV.

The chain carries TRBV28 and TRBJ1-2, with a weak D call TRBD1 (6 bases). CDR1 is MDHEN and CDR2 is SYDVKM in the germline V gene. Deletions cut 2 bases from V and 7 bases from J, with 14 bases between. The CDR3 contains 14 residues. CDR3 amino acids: CASSLPRTESGYTF. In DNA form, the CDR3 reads TGTGCCAGCAGTTTACCCCGGACAGAATCTGGCTACACCTTC.

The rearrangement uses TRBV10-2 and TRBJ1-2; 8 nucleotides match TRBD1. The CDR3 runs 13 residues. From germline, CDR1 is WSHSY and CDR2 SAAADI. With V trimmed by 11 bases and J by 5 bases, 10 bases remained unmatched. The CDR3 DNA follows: TGCGCCGTAACACTCGGGACAGGATATGGCTACACCTTC. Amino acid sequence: CAVTLGTGYGYTF.

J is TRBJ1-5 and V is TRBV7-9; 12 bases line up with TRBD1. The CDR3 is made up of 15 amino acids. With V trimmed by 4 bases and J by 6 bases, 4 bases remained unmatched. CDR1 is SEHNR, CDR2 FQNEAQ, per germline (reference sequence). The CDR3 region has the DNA TGTGCCAGCAGCTACGGGGACAGGGGGCTTCAGCCCCAGCATTTT. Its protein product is CASSYGDRGLQPQHF.

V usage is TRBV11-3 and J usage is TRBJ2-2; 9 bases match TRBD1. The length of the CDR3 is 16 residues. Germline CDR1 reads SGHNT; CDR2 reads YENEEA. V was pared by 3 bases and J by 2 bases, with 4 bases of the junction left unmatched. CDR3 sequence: CASSFGQGRNTGELFF. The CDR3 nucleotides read TGTGCCAGCAGCTTTGGACAGGGGAGAAACACCGGGGAGCTGTTTTTT.

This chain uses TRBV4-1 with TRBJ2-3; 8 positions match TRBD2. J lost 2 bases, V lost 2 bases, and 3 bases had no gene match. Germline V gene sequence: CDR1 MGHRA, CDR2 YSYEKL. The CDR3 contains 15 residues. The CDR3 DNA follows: TGCGCCAGCAGCCAAAGGCGGGGGGTCACAGATACGCAGTATTTT. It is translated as CASSQRRGVTDTQYF.

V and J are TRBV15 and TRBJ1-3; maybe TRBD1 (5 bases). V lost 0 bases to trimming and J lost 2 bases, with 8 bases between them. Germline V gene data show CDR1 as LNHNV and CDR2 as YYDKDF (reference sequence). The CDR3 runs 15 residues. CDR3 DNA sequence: TGTGCCACCAGCAGAGACAGGGTAACTGGAAACACCATATATTTT. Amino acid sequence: CATSRDRVTGNTIYF.

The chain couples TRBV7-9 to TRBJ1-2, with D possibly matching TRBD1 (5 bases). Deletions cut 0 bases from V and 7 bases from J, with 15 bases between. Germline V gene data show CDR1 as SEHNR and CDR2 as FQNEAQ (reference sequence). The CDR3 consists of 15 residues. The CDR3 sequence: CASSLAGPAGFGYTF. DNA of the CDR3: TGTGCCAGCAGCTTAGCGGGACCGGCCGGCTTTGGCTACACCTTC.

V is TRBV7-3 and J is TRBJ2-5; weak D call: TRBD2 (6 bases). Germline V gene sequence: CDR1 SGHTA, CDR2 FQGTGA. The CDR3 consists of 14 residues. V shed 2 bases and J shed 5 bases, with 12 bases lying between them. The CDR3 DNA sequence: TGTGCCAGCAGCTTAGGCCCGGGGAGGGAGACCCAGTACTTC. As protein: CASSLGPGRETQYF.

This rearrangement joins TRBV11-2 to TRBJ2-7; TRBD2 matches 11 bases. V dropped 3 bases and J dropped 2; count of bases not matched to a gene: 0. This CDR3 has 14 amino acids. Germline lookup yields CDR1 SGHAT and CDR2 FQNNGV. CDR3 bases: TGTGCCAGCAGCTTGGGACTAGCGGCCTACGAGCAGTACTTC. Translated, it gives CASSLGLAAYEQYF.

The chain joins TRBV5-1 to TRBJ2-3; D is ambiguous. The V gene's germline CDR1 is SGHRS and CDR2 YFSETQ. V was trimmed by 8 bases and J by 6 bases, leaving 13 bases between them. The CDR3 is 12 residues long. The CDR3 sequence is CASSRSSDTQYF. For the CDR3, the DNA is TGCGCCAGTTCAAGGAGCTCGGATACGCAGTATTTT.

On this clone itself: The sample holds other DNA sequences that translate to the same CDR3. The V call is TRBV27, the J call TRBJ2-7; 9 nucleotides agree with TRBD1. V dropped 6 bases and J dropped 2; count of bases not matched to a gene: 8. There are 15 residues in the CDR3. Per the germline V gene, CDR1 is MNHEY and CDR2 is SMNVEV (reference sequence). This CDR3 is CASSLLGQGAYEQYF. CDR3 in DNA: TGTGCCAGCAGCCTTTTGGGACAGGGTGCCTACGAGCAGTACTTC.

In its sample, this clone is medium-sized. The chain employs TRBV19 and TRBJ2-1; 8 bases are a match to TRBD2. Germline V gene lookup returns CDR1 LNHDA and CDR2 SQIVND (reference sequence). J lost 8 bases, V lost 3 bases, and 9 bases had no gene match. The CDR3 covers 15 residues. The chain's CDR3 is CASSIRAGGKDEQFF. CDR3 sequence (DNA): TGTGCCAGTAGTATTCGGGCGGGGGGTAAGGATGAGCAGTTCTTC.

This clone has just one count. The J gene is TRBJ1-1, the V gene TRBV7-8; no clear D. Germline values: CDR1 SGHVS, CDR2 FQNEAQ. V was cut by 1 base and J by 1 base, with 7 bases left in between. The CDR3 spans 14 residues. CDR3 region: CASSLDRQNTEAFF. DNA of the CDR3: TGTGCCAGCAGCTTAGACAGACAGAACACTGAAGCTTTCTTT.